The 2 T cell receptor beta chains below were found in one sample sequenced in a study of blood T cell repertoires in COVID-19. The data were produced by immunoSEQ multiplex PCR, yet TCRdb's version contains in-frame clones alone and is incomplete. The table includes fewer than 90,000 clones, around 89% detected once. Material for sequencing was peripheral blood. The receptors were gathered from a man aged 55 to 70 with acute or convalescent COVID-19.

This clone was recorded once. The CDR3 DNA is TGTGCCATCAGTGAGTCGGGCTTTTCAAACAATGAGCAGTTCTTC. Protein product: CAISESGFSNNEQFF. This sequence joins TRBV10-3 and TRBJ2-1, with unresolved D. Germline CDR1 is ENHRY and CDR2 is SYGVKD. With 0 bases removed from V and 5 bases from J, the gap between germline ends came to 11 bases. The length of the CDR3 is 15 residues.

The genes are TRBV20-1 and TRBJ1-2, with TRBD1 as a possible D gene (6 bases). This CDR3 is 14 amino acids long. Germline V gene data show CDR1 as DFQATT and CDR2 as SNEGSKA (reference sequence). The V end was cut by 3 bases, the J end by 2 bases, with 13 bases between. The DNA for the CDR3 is TGCAGTGCTAGTTCGGGACACGGAAACTATGGCTACACCTTC. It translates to CSASSGHGNYGYTF.